A single sample is the source of the 9 T cell receptor beta chains below, sequenced in a study of cytomegalovirus exposure and HLA in healthy donors. The PCR made use of 60 Vbeta and 13 Jbeta primers. Assay: immunoSEQ multiplex PCR; the TCRdb copy retains only in-frame clones and omits some. The data contain 150,000 to 200,000 clones, over 70% of them seen just once; the ten biggest clones take up 5.5% to 7.5%. The source material was PBMCs. These receptors originate from a woman in her 40s in good health and CMV-seropositive.

The chain recombines TRBV7-6 with TRBJ1-3, with a weak D call TRBD1 (5 bases). The CDR3 consists of 14 residues. Germline-derived CDR1 and CDR2 are SGHVS and FNYEAQ. V was clipped by 10 bases and J by 6 bases, with 19 bases between them. CDR3 sequence (DNA): TGTGCCACCAATGGCGGGACGGCTGTAAACACCATATATTTT. As protein: CATNGGTAVNTIYF.

In its sample, this clone was seen a few times. This chain connects TRBV6-1 to TRBJ1-5; D might be TRBD1 (6 bases). V gave up 4 bases and J gave up 2 bases, with 15 bases separating them. CDR1 is MNHNS and CDR2 is SASEGT in the germline V gene. This CDR3 is built from 16 residues. The CDR3 loop is CASSVAGAWGNQPQHF. In DNA form, the CDR3 reads TGTGCCAGCAGTGTGGCGGGGGCGTGGGGCAATCAGCCCCAGCATTTT.

This clone qualifies as medium-sized (0.01 to 0.1%). This sequence joins TRBV5-6 and TRBJ1-3; D not certain. The germline gives CDR1 SGHDT, CDR2 YYEEEE. V was pared by 3 bases and J by 0 bases, with 13 bases between. CDR3 size: 16 residues. DNA for the CDR3: TGTGCCAGCAGCTCCCGGGGAGCGATCTCTGGAAACACCATATATTTT. Encoded protein: CASSSRGAISGNTIYF.

The chain joins TRBV19 to TRBJ1-3; D is ambiguous. This CDR3 contains 15 residues. CDR1 is LNHDA, CDR2 SQIVND, per germline (reference sequence). V gave up 7 bases and J gave up 4 bases, with 17 bases separating them. CDR3 in DNA: TGTGCCAGTATTACCGAGCGGGCAGGAGGAAACACCATATATTTT. Translated, it gives CASITERAGGNTIYF. Using reference TRBV19 and TRBJ1-3 for the parts outside the CDR3, the full variable domain is DGGITQSPKYLFRKEGQNVTLSCEQNLNHDAMYWYRQDPGQGLRLIYYSQIVNDFQKGDIAEGYSVSREKKESFPLTVTSAQKNPTAFYLCASITERAGGNTIYFGEGSWLTVV.

The genes are TRBV11-2 and TRBJ1-5, with 7 bases lining up with TRBD1. CDR1 is SGHAT, CDR2 FQNNGV, per germline. The CDR3 runs to 14 residues. Trimming took 5 bases from V and 5 from J; bases not matched to a gene: 6. The CDR3 sequence: CASSVDRVDQPQHF. The CDR3 bases are TGTGCCAGCAGCGTCGACAGGGTGGATCAGCCCCAGCATTTT.

This sequence joins TRBV6-1 and TRBJ1-5; the D gene is possibly TRBD1 (5 bases). CDR3 size: 14 residues. Trimming stripped 6 bases from V and 3 bases from J, with 12 bases between. From germline, CDR1 is MNHNS and CDR2 SASEGT. CDR3: CASRERGVNQPQHF. The CDR3 DNA is TGTGCCAGCAGGGAGCGGGGGGTCAATCAGCCCCAGCATTTT.

Worth noting for this clone: The same CDR3 arises from other DNA sequences in this sample as well. The gene calls are TRBV6-5 and TRBJ1-1; D unresolved. The V and J ends lost 4 bases and 2 bases respectively, with 5 bases between them. The CDR3 sequence is 12 residues long. Germline CDR1 MNHEY, CDR2 SVGAGI. This chain's CDR3 is CASSFRNTEAFF. In DNA form, the CDR3 reads TGTGCCAGCAGTTTCAGAAACACTGAAGCTTTCTTT.

This chain joins TRBV7-9 and TRBJ2-1; 11 nucleotides agree with TRBD2. The CDR3 has 15 amino acids. V dropped 5 bases and J dropped 7; count of bases not matched to a gene: 7. Germline-derived CDR1 and CDR2 are SEHNR and FQNEAQ (reference sequence). The CDR3 coding sequence is TGTGCCAGCAGCCATCCGGGACTAGCGGTAAATGAGCAGTTCTTC. Its protein product is CASSHPGLAVNEQFF.

V gene TRBV15 combines with J gene TRBJ2-5; D perhaps matches TRBD1 (6 bases). Matching the DNA end better, TRBJ2-7 makes the J call doubtful. CDR1 is LNHNV, CDR2 YYDKDF, per germline (reference sequence). The CDR3 is 18 amino acids. The CDR3 loop is CATSRGLTLITGNYEQYF. The CDR3 bases are TGTGCCACCAGCAGAGGCCTCACCTTGATTACAGGGAATTACGAGCAGTACTTC.